This T cell receptor beta chain was sequenced during a study of blood T cell repertoires in COVID-19. Whole-study context: COVID-19 samples from acute and convalescent phases originated in the United States, Italy and Spain. Sources were T cells, B-cell-depleted T cells, or PBMCs; the material itself was cDNA or gDNA.

Germline V gene lookup returns CDR1 LGHNA and CDR2 YSLEER. The CDR3 totals 15 residues. Trimming pared 1 base from V and 1 base from J, leaving 10 bases between. Original processing methods: Researchers report that nucleated cell counts were estimated from reference gene primer amplification. Libraries were prepared by immunoSEQ multiplex PCR; TCRdb keeps only in-frame clonotypes and omits some of them. That table supplies the V and J calls and clone size; D and trimming were determined from the DNA. The sample yields 270,000 or so clones, 81% seen once. Sequencing was performed on peripheral blood. This TCR was recovered from a woman aged 55-69 years with active or convalescent COVID-19. The chain has TRBV4-3 and TRBJ1-1; no clear D gene. The CDR3 sequence is CASSQGRGSNTEAFF. DNA for the CDR3: TGCGCCAGCAGCCAAGGTCGGGGTTCGAACACTGAAGCTTTCTTT.